A selection of T cell receptor beta chains follows, all from one sample in a study of cytomegalovirus exposure and HLA in healthy donors. TCRdb's copy holds only in-frame clones and misses some; the assay was immunoSEQ multiplex PCR. The data show about 64,000 clones, 78% seen once. The sample was PBMCs. The source of these receptors is a man aged 18 to 29 in good health and CMV-seropositive. CDR3s include the opening cysteine and the closing phenylalanine or tryptophan. A D gene is named only where the DNA matches it firmly. The size entry is marked missing in some rows and otherwise reads once, few, many or a size class.

>TRBJ1-5|TRBV30|.|.
TGTGCCTGGAGTGTATCCCGGGACACTTATAGCAATCAGCCCCAGCATTTT
CAWSVSRDTYSNQPQHF
>TRBJ1-2|TRBV5-4|.|.
TGTGCCAGCAGCTTTGCAGATTCCTACACCTTC
CASSFADSYTF
>TRBJ2-5|TRBV4-2|.|TRBD1
TGTGCCAGCAGCCCTATACGAGGGGGCTTACGAGAGACCCAGTACTTC
CASSPIRGGLRETQYF
>TRBJ1-6|TRBV13|.|TRBD1
TGTGCCAGCAGCTTAAGACAGGGGAATTCACCCCTCCACTTT
CASSLRQGNSPLHF
>TRBJ1-2|TRBV2|.|.
TGTGCCAGCAGTGAAGTGAGGTCCGGCTACACCTTC
CASSEVRSGYTF
>TRBJ1-5|TRBV19|.|.
.
CAPPGWDQPQHFGDGTRPPQHF
>TRBJ1-5|TRBV10-3|.|TRBD1
TGTGCCATCAACGACAGGGATGGGCAGCCCCAGCATTTT
CAINDRDGQPQHF
>TRBJ1-4|TRBV6-1|once|.
TGTGCCAGCAGTGTAACCAGGGGAAATGAAAAACTGTTTTTT
CASSVTRGNEKLFF
>TRBJ1-3|TRBV2|.|.
TGTGCCAGCAGCCTCTCTGGAAACACCATATATTTT
CASSLSGNTIYF
>TRBJ1-5|TRBV30|.|.
TGTGCCTGGAGTGCGGGGGGGGATCAGCCCCAGCATTTT
CAWSAGGDQPQHF
>TRBJ2-7|TRBV7-2|.|.
TGTGCCAGCAGCTTACAGGGGGGATTGGACGAGCAGTACTTC
CASSLQGGLDEQYF
>TRBJ1-1|TRBV2|.|.
TGTGCCAGCAGTGGAACAGGGTTCGGCGCTTTCTTT
CASSGTGFGAFF
>TRBJ2-1|TRBV10-3|.|.
TGTGCCATCAGTGACTCTACATCGGGCAATGAGCAGTTCTTC
CAISDSTSGNEQFF
>TRBJ2-5|TRBV7-9|.|.
TGTGCCAGCAGCTCACTGACCGACAGACAAGAGACCCAGTACTTC
CASSSLTDRQETQYF
>TRBJ2-7|TRBV5-4|.|TRBD1
TGTGCCAGCAGCTCTGACCCGGGTGGGACAGGCATCTACGAGCAGTACTTC
CASSSDPGGTGIYEQYF
>TRBJ2-7|TRBV4-1|.|.
TGCGCCAGCAGCCAAGTTTTCTCAGGGGCCGGGGCAGCCTACGAGCAGTACTTC
CASSQVFSGAGAAYEQYF
>TRBJ1-6|TRBV10-2|.|.
TGCGCCAGCAGTGAGCAGAATTCACCCCTCCACTTT
CASSEQNSPLHF
>TRBJ1-1|TRBV7-9|.|.
TGTGCCAGCAGCTTGGACAGTATGAACACTGAAGCTTTCTTT
CASSLDSMNTEAFF
>TRBJ2-7|TRBV28|once|TRBD1
TGTGCCAGCAGTTCGGGACAGGAACCCTGCGAGCAGTACTTC
CASSSGQEPCEQYF
>TRBJ2-1|TRBV6-1|.|.
TGTGCCAGCAGTGATCCTGGCGGGATCTACAATGAGCAGTTCTTC
CASSDPGGIYNEQFF
>TRBJ2-1|TRBV29-1|.|.
TGCAGCGCAGTCCGGACTTTGTCCTATGAGCAGTTCTTC
CSAVRTLSYEQFF
>TRBJ2-7|TRBV5-1|.|.
TGCGCCAGCAGCCGTGGACCTAAACACCGGGACAACGCCTACGAGCAGTACTTC
CASSRGPKHRDNAYEQYF
>TRBJ2-1|TRBV30|.|.
TGTGCCTGGAGTGCCCCCACTAGCTACAATGAGCAGTTCTTC
CAWSAPTSYNEQFF
>TRBJ2-3|TRBV2|.|.
TGTGCCAGCAGACCTAAACGGGGGACCACAGATACGCAGTATTTT
CASRPKRGTTDTQYF
>TRBJ2-1|TRBV2|.|.
TGTGCCAGCACCCTTGGGGGGGCCGGTGAGCAGTTCTTC
CASTLGGAGEQFF
>TRBJ2-5|TRBV5-6|once|TRBD1
TGTGCCAGCAGCTACACAGGGGGCTCAGAGACCCAGTACTTC
CASSYTGGSETQYF
>TRBJ2-3|TRBV7-9|.|TRBD2
TGTGCCAGCAGCCCGCCAAGCGGGGGAGGTGTAGATACGCAGTATTTT
CASSPPSGGGVDTQYF
>TRBJ2-1|TRBV4-1|once|.
TGCGCCAGCAGCCAGCGCGGGGCTTCCAATGAGCAGTTCTTC
CASSQRGASNEQFF
>TRBJ1-2|TRBV6-5|.|TRBD1
TGTGCCAGCAGCCCGGGACAGGGGGTGCCTGAGTACTTC
CASSPGQGVPEYF
>TRBJ2-5|TRBV14|.|.
TGTGCCAGCAGCCAAGAAGTTAGCAGGGAAGAGACCCAGTACTTC
CASSQEVSREETQYF
>TRBJ2-7|TRBV30|few|TRBD1
TGTGCCTGGGACAGGGACAACTCCTACGAGCAGTACTTC
CAWDRDNSYEQYF
>TRBJ1-1|TRBV29-1|.|.
TGCAGCGTTGAAGGACAGCGCATGAACACTGAAGCTTTCTTT
CSVEGQRMNTEAFF
>TRBJ1-5|TRBV6-1|.|.
TGTGCCAGCAGCACAGGTAATGATCAGCCCCAGCATTTT
CASSTGNDQPQHF
>TRBJ2-3|TRBV2|few|.
TGTGCCAGCAGTGAAGTGGTAACTCGGGATACGCAGTATTTT
CASSEVVTRDTQYF
>TRBJ2-7|TRBV30|.|.
TGTGCCTGGAGTGTTACGGGTCTCTACGAGCAGTACTTC
CAWSVTGLYEQYF
>TRBJ1-4|TRBV28|.|.
TGTGCCAGCAGTCCCGGACAATCAACTAATGAAAAACTGTTTTTT
CASSPGQSTNEKLFF
>TRBJ2-7|TRBV6-5|.|TRBD1
TGTGCCAGCAGTTACAGAGGGGGCCCTTACGAGCAGTACTTC
CASSYRGGPYEQYF
>TRBJ1-1|TRBV28|.|TRBD1
TGTGCCAGCAGTTTGGCCGGGACAGGCCCTATGAACACTGAAGCTTTCTTT
CASSLAGTGPMNTEAFF
>TRBJ2-4|TRBV9|.|TRBD2
TGTGCCAGCAGCCCCCCCCGGGGGGAAGACATTCAGTACTTC
CASSPPRGEDIQYF
>TRBJ1-4|TRBV7-2|once|.
TGTGCCAGCAGCTTAGAGGGGAGTGGCGGGGGGACCCGACTGTTTTTT
CASSLEGSGGGTRLFF